Listed here are 22 T cell receptor beta chains from one sample, sequenced in a study of cytomegalovirus exposure and HLA in healthy donors. The primer mix had 60 Vbeta and 13 Jbeta primers. Repertoires were generated with immunoSEQ multiplex PCR, while TCRdb's copy carries only in-frame clones and drops some. The sample lists 100,000 to 150,000 clones; 74% were seen once. Sequencing was done on a sample of PBMCs. Source of these receptors: a woman aged 45-60 years in good health and CMV-seropositive.

The V call is TRBV7-6, the J call TRBJ1-2; a weak D match, TRBD1 (6 bases). CDR3 size: 14 residues. Trimming took 3 bases from V and 0 from J, leaving 8 bases between them. Germline CDR1 SGHVS, CDR2 FNYEAQ. The CDR3 sequence: CASSFDRSNYGYTF. CDR3 sequence (DNA): TGTGCCAGCAGCTTCGACAGGTCTAACTATGGCTACACCTTC.

This clone was counted a few times. The rearrangement uses TRBV6-1 and TRBJ1-1; D not resolved. The germline V gene encodes CDR1 MNHNS and CDR2 SASEGT. V lost 8 bases and J 8 bases, leaving 9 bases between the germline ends. This CDR3 has 10 residues. The CDR3 bases are TGTGCCAGCCACACCACAGAAGCTTTCTTT. This gives the protein CASHTTEAFF.

The chain recombines TRBV28 with TRBJ2-7; D call uncertain. CDR3 size: 11 residues. Germline V gene sequence: CDR1 MDHEN, CDR2 SYDVKM. With 6 bases removed from V and 7 bases from J, the gap between germline ends came to 10 bases. In nucleotides, the CDR3 is TGTGCCAGCAGCAAAAATCGGGAGCAGTACTTC. This codes for CASSKNREQYF.

This chain uses TRBV5-1 with TRBJ2-5; 7 bases fit TRBD1. Unmatched junction bases numbered 4, after V lost 4 bases and J lost 1 base. Germline V CDR1 and CDR2: SGHRS, YFSETQ. This CDR3 comprises 14 residues. In nucleotides, the CDR3 is TGCGCCAGCAGCCCGGGACAGATCCAAGAGACCCAGTACTTC. This sequence encodes CASSPGQIQETQYF.

The chain employs TRBV9 and TRBJ1-1; unclear D gene. Trimming removed 3 bases at V and 3 bases at J, with 15 bases between. CDR1 and CDR2 from the germline V gene are SGDLS and YYNGEE. This CDR3 is built from 15 residues. The CDR3 sequence: CASSEGWAGDTEAFF. CDR3 nucleotide sequence: TGTGCCAGCAGCGAGGGATGGGCGGGTGACACTGAAGCTTTCTTT.

The chain couples TRBV18 to TRBJ1-3, with D perhaps TRBD1 (5 bases). The germline V gene has CDR1 KGHSH and CDR2 LQKENI. The V and J ends lost 2 bases and 7 bases respectively, with 15 bases between them. This CDR3 has 15 residues. DNA of the CDR3: TGTGCCAGCTCACCAGGCAGCCCCAAGGGGAACACCATATATTTT. Translated, it gives CASSPGSPKGNTIYF.

In regard to this clone: Because the CDR3 is missing its conserved closing phenylalanine or tryptophan, this is likely a read error. The chain recombines TRBV13 with TRBJ2-7; a possible D gene is TRBD1 (5 bases). The CDR3 contains 14 residues. Per germline, CDR1 PRHDT and CDR2 FYEKMQ (reference sequence). V was clipped by 5 bases and J by 4 bases, with 15 bases between them. The CDR3 loop reads CASSRRAQHYEQYL. The DNA for the CDR3 is TGTGCCAGCAGCCGCAGGGCGCAACATTACGAGCAGTACCTC.

The chain recombines TRBV15 with TRBJ2-1, with 7 bases fitting TRBD2. CDR1 and CDR2 from the germline V gene are LNHNV and YYDKDF (reference sequence). The V and J ends lost 3 bases and 0 bases, in that order; junction bases with no gene match: 8. CDR3 length: 17 amino acids. The CDR3 reads CATSRESAGVSYNEQFF. CDR3 nucleotide sequence: TGTGCCACCAGCAGGGAATCGGCGGGGGTCTCCTACAATGAGCAGTTCTTC.

The rearrangement joins TRBV6-5 to TRBJ1-5; D is ambiguous. The CDR3 runs to 14 residues. The V and J ends lost 5 bases and 2 bases respectively, with 10 bases between them. Germline V gene lookup returns CDR1 MNHEY and CDR2 SVGAGI. The DNA of the CDR3 is TGTGCCAGCAGTCCCTATTTGGGCAATCAGCCCCAGCATTTT. Translated: CASSPYLGNQPQHF.

This clone has only a few counts. The chain links TRBV2 to TRBJ2-7; TRBD2 is a possible D gene (6 bases). The CDR3 covers 11 residues. V lost 9 bases to trimming and J lost 7 bases, with 13 bases between them. Germline V lookup: CDR1 SNHLY, CDR2 FYNNEI. Here the CDR3 reads CASLNRGEQYF. CDR3 nucleotides: TGTGCCAGTCTTAACCGGGGGGAGCAGTACTTC.

The chain uses TRBV9 and TRBJ1-2; tentative D call: TRBD1 (5 bases). Germline V lookup: CDR1 SGDLS, CDR2 YYNGEE. This CDR3 comprises 16 residues. V lost 4 bases to trimming and J lost 4 bases, with 20 bases between them. The CDR3 is CASSRDPGYLSYGYTF. The CDR3 region has the DNA TGTGCCAGCAGCAGGGATCCAGGGTATCTAAGCTATGGCTACACCTTC.

This chain connects TRBV13 to TRBJ2-1; 8 bases fit TRBD2. Trimming removed 2 bases from V and 5 bases from J; junction bases left unmatched: 5. The germline CDR1 and CDR2 sequences are PRHDT and FYEKMQ (reference sequence). The CDR3 sequence is 15 residues long. Here the CDR3 DNA reads TGTGCCAGCAGCTTAATGGCGGGGGGCGACAATGAGCAGTTCTTC. Its protein is CASSLMAGGDNEQFF. Full variable domain (rest looked up from reference TRBV13 and TRBJ2-1): AAGVIQSPRHLIKEKRETATLKCYPIPRHDTVYWYQQGPGQDPQFLISFYEKMQSDKGSIPDRFSAQQFSDYHSELNMSSLELGDSALYFCASSLMAGGDNEQFFGPGTRLTVL.

This clone has more than one count but fewer than ten. The rearrangement links TRBV11-2 to TRBJ2-5, with D tentatively TRBD1 (6 bases). The CDR3 is 15 amino acids. Trimming removed 2 bases from V and 0 bases from J, with 10 bases in between. CDR1 SGHAT and CDR2 FQNNGV come from the germline V gene. The CDR3 DNA reads as TGTGCCAGCAGCTTACTAGACAGGAACCAAGAGACCCAGTACTTC. Its protein is CASSLLDRNQETQYF.

The chain uses TRBV2 and TRBJ2-7, with 10 nucleotides matching TRBD1. With 2 bases clipped from V and 5 bases from J, the junction kept 6 bases outside the gene matches. Germline loops: CDR1 SNHLY, CDR2 FYNNEI. The CDR3 totals 15 residues. CDR3: CASSEPTGTGDEQYF. CDR3 in DNA: TGTGCCAGCAGTGAACCTACCGGGACAGGGGACGAGCAGTACTTC.

The V gene is TRBV7-2, the J gene TRBJ2-3, with 8 bases that match TRBD2. This CDR3 is 15 amino acids long. With V trimmed by 3 bases and J by 6 bases, 8 bases remained unmatched. Germline V gene data show CDR1 as SGHTA and CDR2 as FQGNSA. The CDR3 nucleotides are TGTGCCAGCAGCTTCCGGGGGGGGGTGGGCGATACGCAGTATTTT. This encodes CASSFRGGVGDTQYF.

The CDR3 DNA sequence: TGTGCCACCAGCAATTCAGCCCGGGACAGGGGGCCCACCGGGGAGCTGTTTTTT. This gives the protein CATSNSARDRGPTGELFF. V and J are TRBV15 and TRBJ2-2, with TRBD1 identical over 12 bases. The germline V gene encodes CDR1 LNHNV and CDR2 YYDKDF (reference sequence). V gave up 4 bases and J gave up 4 bases; unmatched junction bases: 10. The CDR3 sequence is 18 residues long.

The V and J genes are TRBV6-6 and TRBJ1-1; TRBD1 might be the D (5 bases). This CDR3 is built from 12 residues. Germline V gives CDR1 MNHNY, CDR2 SVGAGI (reference sequence). Trimming pared 4 bases from V and 8 bases from J, leaving 11 bases between. CDR3 bases: TGTGCCAGCAGTTCGGAGGGACGGGAAGCTTTCTTT. Its protein product is CASSSEGREAFF.

This clone was detected only a few times. V is TRBV30 and J is TRBJ2-2; 9 bases agree with TRBD2. This CDR3 comprises 17 residues. Germline CDR1 GTSNPN, CDR2 SVGIG (reference sequence). V shed 4 bases, J shed 4 bases, and the junction held 13 bases outside the gene matches. In nucleotides, the CDR3 is TGTGCCTGGAATGTAGCGGGGGACGTTGGGTCCACCGGGGAGCTGTTTTTT. This codes for CAWNVAGDVGSTGELFF.

This clone was seen once. This chain connects TRBV9 to TRBJ2-7; possibly TRBD2 for D (6 bases). Germline assignment: CDR1 SGDLS and CDR2 YYNGEE. V lost 2 bases, J lost 0 bases, and 12 bases lay in between. The CDR3 is 15 residues long. Here the CDR3 reads CASSVGASDSYEQYF. CDR3 in DNA: TGTGCCAGCAGCGTTGGGGCTAGCGACTCCTACGAGCAGTACTTC.

This clone was counted a few times. This rearrangement joins TRBV6-5 to TRBJ1-2; 8 bases align to TRBD1. Trimming took 5 bases from V and 0 from J; bases not matched to a gene: 5. There are 15 residues in the CDR3. Germline lookup yields CDR1 MNHEY and CDR2 SVGAGI. The DNA of the CDR3 is TGTGCCAGCAGTAGACAGGGGTTAGCTAACTATGGCTACACCTTC. Amino acids: CASSRQGLANYGYTF.

V usage is TRBV9 and J usage is TRBJ2-1; TRBD1 matches 8 bases. With V trimmed by 3 bases and J by 3 bases, 2 bases remained unmatched. The CDR3 extends over 14 amino acids. Looked up from germline, CDR1 is SGDLS and CDR2 is YYNGEE. DNA for the CDR3: TGTGCCAGCAGCGGCGGGACAGGCTACAATGAGCAGTTCTTC. It codes for CASSGGTGYNEQFF.

The V call is TRBV9, the J call TRBJ2-5, with 8 bases that match TRBD2. The J call is uncertain, as TRBJ2-7 better fits the DNA end. Germline CDR1 reads SGDLS; CDR2 reads YYNGEE. This CDR3 has 15 residues. CDR3 DNA: TGTGCCAGCAGCCCGGGGGGGACACTTTCCCACGAGCAGTACTTC. Translating gives CASSPGGTLSHEQYF.